A selection of T cell receptor beta chains follows, all from one sample in a study of T cells in Graves' hyperthyroidism and ophthalmopathy. TCRdb recomputed calls from the multiplex PCR reads with MiXCR, one row per CDR3 protein. This table holds about 410,000 distinct CDR3 sequences, roughly 15% found once. Input material: blood. These receptors came from a man aged 18 to 29 with Graves' ophthalmopathy. The CDR3 runs from the conserved cysteine through the conserved F or W. The D gene is left open where the match is weak. Some rows have no size entry. The others give once, few or many, or a class for an expanded clone.

TRBV7-2	.	TRBJ1-2	.	CASSLNQAGYGYTF	TGTGCCAGCAGCTTAAACCAGGCGGGGTATGGCTACACCTTC
TRBV27	many	TRBJ1-2	.	CASSPIRGIDYGYTF	TGTGCCAGCAGCCCCATCCGGGGTATAGACTATGGCTACACCTTC
TRBV19	.	TRBJ1-1	.	CASSGETEAFF	TGTGCCAGTAGTGGAGAAACTGAAGCTTTCTTT
TRBV12-3/TRBV12-4	many	TRBJ2-5	TRBD2	CASSLGSGGAGETQYF	TGTGCCAGCAGTTTAGGGAGCGGGGGGGCTGGAGAGACCCAGTACTTC
TRBV28	many	TRBJ2-7	.	CASSTGEELYEQYF	TGTGCCAGCAGTACCGGAGAGGAGCTCTACGAGCAGTACTTC
TRBV5-1	many	TRBJ1-1	.	CASFRGANTEAFF	TGCGCCAGCTTCAGGGGAGCCAACACTGAAGCTTTCTTT
TRBV7-8	.	TRBJ1-1	.	CASSLARHGGEAFF	TGTGCCAGCAGCTTAGCGCGCCACGGGGGTGAAGCTTTCTTT
TRBV6-1	many	TRBJ2-7	.	CASSHGRSASYEQYF	TGTGCCAGCAGCCACGGACGGAGCGCCAGCTACGAGCAGTACTTC
TRBV10-3	many	TRBJ1-1	.	CAISPANTEAFF	TGTGCCATCAGCCCAGCGAACACTGAAGCTTTCTTT
TRBV2	many	TRBJ1-5	.	CASSWGPSGQPQHF	TGTGCCAGCAGCTGGGGACCTTCGGGTCAGCCCCAGCATTTT
TRBV20-1	many	TRBJ2-5	TRBD2	CSASARREGQRVQETQYF	TGCAGTGCTAGTGCGCGACGGGAGGGCCAACGGGTGCAAGAGACCCAGTACTTC
TRBV7-9	few	TRBJ1-3	.	CASSLSDVGSSGNTIYF	TGTGCCAGCAGCTTAAGTGACGTGGGCAGCTCTGGAAACACCATATATTTT
TRBV11-3	.	TRBJ1-1	.	CASSHKQEINTEAFF	TGTGCCAGCAGCCACAAACAGGAAATAAACACTGAAGCTTTCTTT